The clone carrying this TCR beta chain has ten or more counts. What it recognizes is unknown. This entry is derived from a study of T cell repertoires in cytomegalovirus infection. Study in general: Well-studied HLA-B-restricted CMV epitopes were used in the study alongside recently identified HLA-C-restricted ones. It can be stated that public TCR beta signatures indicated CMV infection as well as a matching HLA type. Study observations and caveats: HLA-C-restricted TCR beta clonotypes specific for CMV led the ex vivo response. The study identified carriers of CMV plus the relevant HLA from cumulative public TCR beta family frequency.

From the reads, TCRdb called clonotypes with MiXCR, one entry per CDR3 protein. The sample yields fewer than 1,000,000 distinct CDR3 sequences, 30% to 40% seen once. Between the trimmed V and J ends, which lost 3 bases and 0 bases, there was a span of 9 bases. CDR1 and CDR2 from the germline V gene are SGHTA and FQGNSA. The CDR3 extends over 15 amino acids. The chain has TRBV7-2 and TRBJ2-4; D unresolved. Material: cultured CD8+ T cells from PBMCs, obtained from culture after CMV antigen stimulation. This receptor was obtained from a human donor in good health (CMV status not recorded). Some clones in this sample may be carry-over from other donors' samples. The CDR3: CASSFRHLAKNIQYF. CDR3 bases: TGTGCCAGCAGCTTCCGACACCTAGCCAAAAACATTCAGTACTTC.